This T cell receptor beta chain emerged from a study of T cells expressing NK-cell markers. Overall study context: Investigators obtained TCR beta repertoires from sorted CD3+CD56+NKG2C+, CD3+CD56+NKG2C- and CD3+CD56-NKG2C+ T cells. Sequenced donors, eight in total, included seven who were HCMV-seropositive and one who was seronegative.

Germline-derived CDR1 and CDR2 are SGHDT and YYEEEE. CDR3 length: 13 amino acids. TCRdb derives one entry per CDR3 protein from the 5' RACE reads, leaving out DNA. The specimen's table records about 190,000 distinct CDR3 sequences. The rearrangement links TRBV5-6 to TRBJ2-2; the D call of TRBD1 rests on TCRdb alone, since no DNA is present to check it. This TCR was recovered from a man aged 18-75 years in good health. The sequenced material came from blood T cells: a sorted CD56 or NKG2C T cell subset, CD4+ or CD8+ T cells, or bulk PBMC T cells (not recorded which). CDR3 sequence: CASSVQGAGELFF.